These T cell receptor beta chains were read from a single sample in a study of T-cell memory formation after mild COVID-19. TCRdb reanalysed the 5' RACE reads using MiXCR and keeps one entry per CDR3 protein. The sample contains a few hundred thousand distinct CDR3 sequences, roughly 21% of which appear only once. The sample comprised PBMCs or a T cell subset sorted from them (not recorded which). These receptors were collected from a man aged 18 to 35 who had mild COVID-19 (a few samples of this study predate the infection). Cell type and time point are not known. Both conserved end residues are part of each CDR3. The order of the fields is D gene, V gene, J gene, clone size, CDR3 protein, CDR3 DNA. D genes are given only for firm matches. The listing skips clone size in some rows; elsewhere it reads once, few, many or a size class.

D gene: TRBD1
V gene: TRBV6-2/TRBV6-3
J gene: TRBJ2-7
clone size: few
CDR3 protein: CASRARQGPYEQYF
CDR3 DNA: TGTGCCAGCAGGGCTCGACAGGGCCCCTACGAGCAGTACTTC

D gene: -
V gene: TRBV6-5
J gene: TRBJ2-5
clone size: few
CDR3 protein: CASSYSKGETQYF
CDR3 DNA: TGTGCCAGCAGTTACTCGAAGGGAGAGACCCAGTACTTC

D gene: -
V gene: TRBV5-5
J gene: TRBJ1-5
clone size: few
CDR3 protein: CASSLGGGAQPQHF
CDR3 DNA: TGTGCCAGCAGCTTAGGAGGGGGGGCTCAGCCCCAGCATTTT

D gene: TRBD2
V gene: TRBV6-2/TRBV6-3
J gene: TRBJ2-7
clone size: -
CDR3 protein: CASSYSPSGGAWWTYEQYF
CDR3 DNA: TGTGCCAGCAGTTACTCCCCTAGCGGGGGGGCATGGTGGACCTACGAGCAGTACTTC

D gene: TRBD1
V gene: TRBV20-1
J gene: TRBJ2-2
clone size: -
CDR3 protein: CSARVSEQGAGELFF
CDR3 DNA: TGCAGTGCTAGAGTGTCGGAACAGGGGGCCGGGGAGCTGTTTTTT

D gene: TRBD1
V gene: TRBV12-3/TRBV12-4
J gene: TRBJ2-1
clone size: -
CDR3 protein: CASSFGSTGNEQFF
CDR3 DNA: TGTGCCAGCAGTTTTGGTTCGACAGGGAATGAGCAGTTCTTC

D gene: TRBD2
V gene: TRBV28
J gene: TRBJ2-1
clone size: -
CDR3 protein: CASGPFAGVQFF
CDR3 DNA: TGTGCCAGCGGCCCATTCGCGGGGGTGCAGTTCTTC

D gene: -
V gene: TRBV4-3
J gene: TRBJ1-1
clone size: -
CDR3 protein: CASSQETHLNTEAFF
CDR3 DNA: TGCGCCAGCAGCCAAGAAACTCACTTGAACACTGAAGCTTTCTTT

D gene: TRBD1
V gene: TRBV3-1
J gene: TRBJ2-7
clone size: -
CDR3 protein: CASSQGGTGAAGGLEQYF
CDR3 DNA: TGTGCCAGCAGCCAAGGGGGGACAGGGGCCGCTGGAGGTCTGGAGCAGTACTTC

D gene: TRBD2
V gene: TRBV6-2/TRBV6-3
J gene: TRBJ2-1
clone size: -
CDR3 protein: CASIASASGGEQFF
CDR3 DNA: TGTGCCAGCATTGCGTCGGCTAGCGGAGGAGAGCAGTTCTTC

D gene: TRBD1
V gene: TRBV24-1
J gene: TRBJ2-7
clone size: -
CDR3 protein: CATSDRAGGPYEQYF
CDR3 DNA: TGTGCCACCAGTGATCGCGCAGGGGGCCCCTACGAGCAGTACTTC

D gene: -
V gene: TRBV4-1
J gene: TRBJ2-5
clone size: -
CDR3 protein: CASSQVYPAGSQETQYF
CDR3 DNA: TGCGCCAGCAGCCAAGTCTACCCAGCGGGTTCCCAAGAGACCCAGTACTTC

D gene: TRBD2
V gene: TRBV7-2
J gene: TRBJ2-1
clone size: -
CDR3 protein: CASSRSGLAGGPSYNEQFF
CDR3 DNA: TGTGCCAGCAGCCGCTCCGGACTAGCGGGGGGCCCTAGCTACAATGAGCAGTTCTTC

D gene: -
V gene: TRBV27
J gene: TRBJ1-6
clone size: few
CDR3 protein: CASSLLGSSYNSPLHF
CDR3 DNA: TGTGCCAGCAGTTTATTGGGGAGCTCCTATAATTCACCCCTCCACTTT

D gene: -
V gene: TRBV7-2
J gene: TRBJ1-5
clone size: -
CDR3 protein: CASSQGTLGNQPQHF
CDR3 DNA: TGTGCCAGCAGCCAGGGGACTTTAGGCAATCAGCCCCAGCATTTT

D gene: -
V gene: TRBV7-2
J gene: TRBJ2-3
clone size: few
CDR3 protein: CASSSVTGAALGTQYF
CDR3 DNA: TGTGCCAGCAGCTCAGTTACGGGGGCCGCTTTGGGAACGCAGTATTTT

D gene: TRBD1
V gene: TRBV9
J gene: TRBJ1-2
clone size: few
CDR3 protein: CASSAGGPTAMGYTF
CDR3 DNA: TGTGCCAGCAGCGCAGGGGGCCCTACAGCTATGGGCTACACCTTC

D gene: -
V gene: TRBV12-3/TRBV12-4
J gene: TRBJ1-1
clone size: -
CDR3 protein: CASRVQGSMNTEAFF
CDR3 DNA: TGTGCCAGCAGGGTACAGGGATCAATGAACACTGAAGCTTTCTTT

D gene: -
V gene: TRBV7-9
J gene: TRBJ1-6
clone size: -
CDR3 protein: CASSFQNSPLHF
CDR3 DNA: TGTGCCAGCAGCTTCCAGAATTCACCCCTCCACTTT

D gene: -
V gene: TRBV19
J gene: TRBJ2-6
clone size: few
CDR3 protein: CASSIPNGGGPGANVLTF
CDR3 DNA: TGTGCCAGTAGTATACCTAACGGAGGGGGGCCTGGGGCCAACGTCCTGACTTTC

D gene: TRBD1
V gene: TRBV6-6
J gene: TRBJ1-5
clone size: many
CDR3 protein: CASRDTGGNQPQHF
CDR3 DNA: TGTGCCAGCAGAGATACAGGGGGCAATCAGCCCCAGCATTTT

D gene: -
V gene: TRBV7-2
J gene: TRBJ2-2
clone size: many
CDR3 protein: CASSFLAGELFF
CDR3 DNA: TGTGCCAGCAGCTTCCTAGCCGGGGAGCTGTTTTTT

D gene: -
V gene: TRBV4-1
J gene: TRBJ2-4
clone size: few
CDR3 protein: CASSQDSQGIKNIQYF
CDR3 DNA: TGCGCCAGCAGCCAAGATTCTCAGGGTATAAAAAACATTCAGTACTTC

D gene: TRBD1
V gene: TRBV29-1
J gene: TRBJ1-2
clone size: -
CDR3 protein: CSARTGQNYGYTF
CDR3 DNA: TGCAGCGCGAGGACAGGACAAAACTATGGCTACACCTTC